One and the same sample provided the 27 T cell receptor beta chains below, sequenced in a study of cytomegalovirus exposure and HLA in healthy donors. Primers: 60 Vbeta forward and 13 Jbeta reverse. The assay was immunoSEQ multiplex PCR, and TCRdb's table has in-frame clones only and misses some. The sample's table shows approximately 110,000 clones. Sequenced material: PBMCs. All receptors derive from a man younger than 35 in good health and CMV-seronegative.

The CDR3 nucleotides read TGTGCCAGCAGCGCCGGGCTAGCGGGCGTCACAGATACGCAGTATTTT. It specifies CASSAGLAGVTDTQYF. The V gene is TRBV5-4, the J gene TRBJ2-3; 8 bases match TRBD2. Per the germline V gene, CDR1 is SGHNT and CDR2 is YYREEE (reference sequence). The CDR3 length is 16 residues. V lost 4 bases and J lost 2; bases outside the gene matches: 9.

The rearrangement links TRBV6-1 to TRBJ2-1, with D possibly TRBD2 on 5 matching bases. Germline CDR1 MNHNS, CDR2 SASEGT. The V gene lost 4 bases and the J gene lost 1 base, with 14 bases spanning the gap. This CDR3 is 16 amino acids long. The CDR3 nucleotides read TGTGCCAGCAGTGGCCATGAGGGATGGTCCTACAATGAGCAGTTCTTC. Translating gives CASSGHEGWSYNEQFF.

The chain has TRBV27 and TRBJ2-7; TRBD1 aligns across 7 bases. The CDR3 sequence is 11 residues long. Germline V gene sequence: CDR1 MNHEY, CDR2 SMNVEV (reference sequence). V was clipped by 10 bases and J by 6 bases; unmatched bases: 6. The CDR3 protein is CATKTGIEQYF. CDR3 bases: TGTGCCACCAAGACAGGGATCGAGCAGTACTTC.

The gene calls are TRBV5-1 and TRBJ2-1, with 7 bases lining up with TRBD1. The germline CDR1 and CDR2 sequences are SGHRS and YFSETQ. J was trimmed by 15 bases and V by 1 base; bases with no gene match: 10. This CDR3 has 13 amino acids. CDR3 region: CASSLSDRESRFF. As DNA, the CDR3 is TGCGCCAGCAGCTTGTCTGACAGGGAAAGTCGGTTCTTC.

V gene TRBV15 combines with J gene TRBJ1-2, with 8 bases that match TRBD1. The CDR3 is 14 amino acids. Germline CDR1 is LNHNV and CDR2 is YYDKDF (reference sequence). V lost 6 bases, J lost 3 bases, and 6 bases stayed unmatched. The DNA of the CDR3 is TGTGCCACCAGTTTGACAGGGGATCACTATGGCTACACCTTC. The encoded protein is CATSLTGDHYGYTF.

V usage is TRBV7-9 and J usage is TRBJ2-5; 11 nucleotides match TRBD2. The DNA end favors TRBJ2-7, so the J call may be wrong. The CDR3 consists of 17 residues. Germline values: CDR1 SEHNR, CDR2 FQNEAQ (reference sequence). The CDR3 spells CASSPGTSGTSFYEQYF. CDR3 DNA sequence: TGTGCCAGCAGCCCAGGGACTAGCGGAACCTCTTTCTACGAGCAGTACTTC.

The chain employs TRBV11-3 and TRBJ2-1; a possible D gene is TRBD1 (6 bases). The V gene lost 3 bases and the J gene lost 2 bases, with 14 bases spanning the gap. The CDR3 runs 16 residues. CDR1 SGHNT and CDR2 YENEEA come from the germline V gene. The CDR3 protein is CASSFAGERPYNEQFF. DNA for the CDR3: TGTGCCAGCAGCTTTGCAGGGGAGAGGCCCTACAATGAGCAGTTCTTC.

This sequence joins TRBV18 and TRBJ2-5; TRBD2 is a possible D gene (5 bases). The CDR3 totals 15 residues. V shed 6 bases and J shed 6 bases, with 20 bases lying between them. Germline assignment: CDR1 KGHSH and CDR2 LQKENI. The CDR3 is CASSPRVGGAQTQYF. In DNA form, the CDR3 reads TGTGCCAGCTCCCCCCGGGTTGGAGGCGCCCAGACCCAGTACTTC.

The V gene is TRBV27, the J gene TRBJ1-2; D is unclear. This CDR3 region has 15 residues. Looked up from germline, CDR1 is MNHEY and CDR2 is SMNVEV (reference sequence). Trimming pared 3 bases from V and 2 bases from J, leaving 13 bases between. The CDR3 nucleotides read TGTGCCAGCAGTTTTACGTCGGAGACCAACTATGGCTACACCTTC. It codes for CASSFTSETNYGYTF.

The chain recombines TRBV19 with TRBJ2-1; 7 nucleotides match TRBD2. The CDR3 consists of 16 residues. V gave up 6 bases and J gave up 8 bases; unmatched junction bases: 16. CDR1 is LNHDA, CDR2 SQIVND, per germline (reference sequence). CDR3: CASRQEGGGSNYEQFF. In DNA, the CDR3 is TGTGCCAGTAGACAAGAGGGAGGCGGGAGTAACTATGAGCAGTTCTTC.

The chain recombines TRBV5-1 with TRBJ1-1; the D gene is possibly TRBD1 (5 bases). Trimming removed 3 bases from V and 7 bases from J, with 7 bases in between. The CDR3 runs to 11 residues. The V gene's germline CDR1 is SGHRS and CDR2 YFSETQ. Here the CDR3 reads CASSSTGEAFF. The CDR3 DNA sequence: TGCGCCAGCAGCTCTACAGGTGAAGCTTTCTTT.

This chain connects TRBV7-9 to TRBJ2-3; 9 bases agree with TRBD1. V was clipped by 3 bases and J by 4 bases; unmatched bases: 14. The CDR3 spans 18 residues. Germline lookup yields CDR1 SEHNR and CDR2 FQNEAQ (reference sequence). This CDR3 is CASSLKSSGQGSPDTQYF. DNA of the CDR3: TGTGCCAGCAGCTTGAAGAGCTCGGGACAGGGATCTCCAGATACGCAGTATTTT.

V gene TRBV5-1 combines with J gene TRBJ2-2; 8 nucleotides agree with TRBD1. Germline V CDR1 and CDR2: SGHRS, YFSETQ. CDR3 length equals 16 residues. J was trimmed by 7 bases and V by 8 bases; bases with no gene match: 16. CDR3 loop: CARDDRGRLGGGELFF. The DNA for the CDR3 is TGCGCCAGAGACGACAGGGGTCGCCTGGGAGGCGGGGAGCTGTTTTTT. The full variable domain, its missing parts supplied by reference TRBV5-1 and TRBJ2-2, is KAGVTQTPRYLIKTRGQQVTLSCSPISGHRSVSWYQQTPGQGLQFLFEYFSETQRNKGNFPGRFSGRQFSNSRSEMNVSTLELGDSALYLCARDDRGRLGGGELFFGEGSRLTVL.

The CDR3 DNA is TGCGCCAGCAGTCAACAGGCTAACTATGGCTACACCTTC. Protein: CASSQQANYGYTF. The chain combines TRBV10-2 with TRBJ1-2; a weak D match, TRBD1 (5 bases). Between the trimmed V and J ends, which lost 5 bases and 0 bases, there was a span of 7 bases. The germline gives CDR1 WSHSY, CDR2 SAAADI. The CDR3 runs 13 residues.

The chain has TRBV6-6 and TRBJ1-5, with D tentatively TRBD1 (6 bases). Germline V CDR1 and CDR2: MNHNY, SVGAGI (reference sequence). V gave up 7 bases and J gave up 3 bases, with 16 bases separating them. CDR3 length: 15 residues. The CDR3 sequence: CASKRGYEDNQPQHF. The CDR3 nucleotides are TGTGCCAGCAAAAGGGGGTATGAAGACAATCAGCCCCAGCATTTT.

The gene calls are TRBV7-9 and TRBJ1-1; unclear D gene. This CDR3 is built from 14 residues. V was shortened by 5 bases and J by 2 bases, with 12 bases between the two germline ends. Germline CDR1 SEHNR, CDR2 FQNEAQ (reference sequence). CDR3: CASSPLLVNTEAFF. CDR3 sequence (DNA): TGTGCCAGCAGCCCTTTACTTGTTAACACTGAAGCTTTCTTT.

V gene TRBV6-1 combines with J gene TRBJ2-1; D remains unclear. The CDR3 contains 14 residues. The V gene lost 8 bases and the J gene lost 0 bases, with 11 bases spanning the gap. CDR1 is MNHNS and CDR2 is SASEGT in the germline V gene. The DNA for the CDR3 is TGTGCCAGCGAGGATTCGAGCTCCTACAATGAGCAGTTCTTC. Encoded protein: CASEDSSSYNEQFF.

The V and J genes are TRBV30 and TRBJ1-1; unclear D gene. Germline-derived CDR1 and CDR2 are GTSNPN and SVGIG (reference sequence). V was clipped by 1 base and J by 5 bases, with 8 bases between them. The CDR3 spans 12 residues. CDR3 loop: CAWSGGFTEAFF. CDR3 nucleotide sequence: TGTGCCTGGAGTGGAGGGTTTACTGAAGCTTTCTTT.

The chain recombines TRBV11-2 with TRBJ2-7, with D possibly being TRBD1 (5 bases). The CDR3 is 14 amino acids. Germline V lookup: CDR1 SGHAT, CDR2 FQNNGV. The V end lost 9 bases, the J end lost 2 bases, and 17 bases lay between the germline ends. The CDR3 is CASLGAGSAYEQYF. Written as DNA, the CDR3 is TGTGCCAGTCTAGGGGCAGGGTCGGCCTACGAGCAGTACTTC.

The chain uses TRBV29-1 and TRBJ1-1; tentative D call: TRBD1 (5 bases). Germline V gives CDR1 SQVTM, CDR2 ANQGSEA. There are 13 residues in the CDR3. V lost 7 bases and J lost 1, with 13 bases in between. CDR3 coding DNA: TGCAGCGCTACGGAGGGACGGAACACTGAAGCTTTCTTT. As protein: CSATEGRNTEAFF.

This CDR3 is CASSRGGLEYNEQFF. DNA of the CDR3: TGTGCCAGTAGCAGAGGAGGCCTAGAGTACAATGAGCAGTTCTTC. The chain uses TRBV19 and TRBJ2-1; a weak D match, TRBD2 (5 bases). The germline V and J ends were trimmed by 6 bases and 4 bases, with 16 bases remaining between them. In germline, CDR1 is LNHDA, CDR2 SQIVND (reference sequence). The CDR3 is made up of 15 amino acids.

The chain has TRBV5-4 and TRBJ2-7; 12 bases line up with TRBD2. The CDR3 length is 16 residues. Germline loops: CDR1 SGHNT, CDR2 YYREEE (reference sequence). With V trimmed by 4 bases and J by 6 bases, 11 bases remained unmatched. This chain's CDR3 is CASSPQVGTSGFEQYF. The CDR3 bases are TGTGCCAGCAGCCCCCAAGTAGGGACTAGCGGGTTCGAGCAGTACTTC. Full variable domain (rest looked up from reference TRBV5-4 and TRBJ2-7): ETGVTQSPTHLIKTRGQQVTLRCSSQSGHNTVSWYQQALGQGPQFIFQYYREEENGRGNFPPRFSGLQFPNYSSELNVNALELDDSALYLCASSPQVGTSGFEQYFGPGTRLTVT.

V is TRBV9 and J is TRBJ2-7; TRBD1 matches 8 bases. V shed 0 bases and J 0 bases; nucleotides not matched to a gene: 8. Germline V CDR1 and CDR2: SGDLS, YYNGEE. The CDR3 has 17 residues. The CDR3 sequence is CASSVGDLTGGSYEQYF. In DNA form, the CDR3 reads TGTGCCAGCAGCGTAGGAGACCTAACAGGGGGCTCCTACGAGCAGTACTTC.

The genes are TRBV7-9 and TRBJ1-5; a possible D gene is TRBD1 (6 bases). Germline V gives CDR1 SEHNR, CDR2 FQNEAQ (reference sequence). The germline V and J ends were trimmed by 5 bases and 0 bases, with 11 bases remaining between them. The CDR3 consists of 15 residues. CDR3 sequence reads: CASSLQGISNQPQHF. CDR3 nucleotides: TGTGCCAGCAGCCTACAGGGTATTAGCAATCAGCCCCAGCATTTT.

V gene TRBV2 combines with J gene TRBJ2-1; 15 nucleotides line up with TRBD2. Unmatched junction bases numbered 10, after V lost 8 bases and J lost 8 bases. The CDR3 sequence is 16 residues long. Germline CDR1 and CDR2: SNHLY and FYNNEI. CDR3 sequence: CASRTSGRAVQYEQFF. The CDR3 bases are TGTGCCAGCCGGACTAGCGGGAGGGCCGTCCAGTATGAGCAGTTCTTC.

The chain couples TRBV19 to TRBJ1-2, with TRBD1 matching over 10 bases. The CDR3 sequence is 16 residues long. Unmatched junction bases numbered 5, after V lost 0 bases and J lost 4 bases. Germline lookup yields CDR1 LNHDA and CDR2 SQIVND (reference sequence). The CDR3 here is CASSIDWTGGRYGYTF. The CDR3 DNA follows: TGTGCCAGTAGTATAGATTGGACAGGGGGTCGCTATGGCTACACCTTC.

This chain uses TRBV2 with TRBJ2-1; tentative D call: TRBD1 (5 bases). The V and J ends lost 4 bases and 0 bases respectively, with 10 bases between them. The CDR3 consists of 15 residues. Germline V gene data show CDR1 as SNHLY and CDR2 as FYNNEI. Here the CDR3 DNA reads TGTGCCAGCAGTGGCAGTGGGGCCTCCTACAATGAGCAGTTCTTC. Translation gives CASSGSGASYNEQFF. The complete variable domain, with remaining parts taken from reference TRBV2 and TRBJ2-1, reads EPEVTQTPSHQVTQMGQEVILRCVPISNHLYFYWYRQILGQKVEFLVSFYNNEISEKSEIFDDQFSVERPDGSNFTLKIRSTKLEDSAMYFCASSGSGASYNEQFFGPGTRLTVL.